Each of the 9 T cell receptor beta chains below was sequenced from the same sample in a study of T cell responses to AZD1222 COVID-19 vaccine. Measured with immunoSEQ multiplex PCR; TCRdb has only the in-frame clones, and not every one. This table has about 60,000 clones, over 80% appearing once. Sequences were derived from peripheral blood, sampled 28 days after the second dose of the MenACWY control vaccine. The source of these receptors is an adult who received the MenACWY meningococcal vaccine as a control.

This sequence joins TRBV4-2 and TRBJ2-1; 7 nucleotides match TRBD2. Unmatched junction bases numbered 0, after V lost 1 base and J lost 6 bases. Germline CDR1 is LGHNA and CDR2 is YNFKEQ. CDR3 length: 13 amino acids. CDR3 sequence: CASSQGLANEQFF. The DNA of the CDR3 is TGTGCCAGCAGCCAAGGACTAGCCAATGAGCAGTTCTTC.

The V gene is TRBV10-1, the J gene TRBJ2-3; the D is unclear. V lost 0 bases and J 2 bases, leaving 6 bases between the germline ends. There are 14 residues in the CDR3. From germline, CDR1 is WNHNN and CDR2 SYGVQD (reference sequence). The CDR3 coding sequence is TGCGCCAGCAGTGAGTCGGGTTACACAGATACGCAGTATTTT. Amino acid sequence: CASSESGYTDTQYF.

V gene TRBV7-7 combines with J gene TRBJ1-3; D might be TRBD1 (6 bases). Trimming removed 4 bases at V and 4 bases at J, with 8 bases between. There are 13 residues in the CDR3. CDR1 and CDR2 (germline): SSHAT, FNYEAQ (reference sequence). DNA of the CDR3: TGTGCCAGCAGCTCGGGGGCCGGAAACACCATATATTTT. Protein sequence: CASSSGAGNTIYF.

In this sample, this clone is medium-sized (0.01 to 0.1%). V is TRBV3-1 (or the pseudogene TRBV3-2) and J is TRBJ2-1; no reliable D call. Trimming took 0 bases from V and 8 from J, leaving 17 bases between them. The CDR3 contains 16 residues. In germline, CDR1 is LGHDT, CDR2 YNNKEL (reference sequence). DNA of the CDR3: TGTGCCAGCAGCCAAGACTCACTTTCTAGGAACGATGAGCAGTTCTTC. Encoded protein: CASSQDSLSRNDEQFF.

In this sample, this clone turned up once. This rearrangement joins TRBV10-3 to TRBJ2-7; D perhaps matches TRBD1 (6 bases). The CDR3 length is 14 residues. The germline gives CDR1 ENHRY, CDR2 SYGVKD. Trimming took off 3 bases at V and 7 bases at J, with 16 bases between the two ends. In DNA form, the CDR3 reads TGTGCCATCAGTGATCCCCGGGCAGGGGATGAGCAGTACTTC. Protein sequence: CAISDPRAGDEQYF.

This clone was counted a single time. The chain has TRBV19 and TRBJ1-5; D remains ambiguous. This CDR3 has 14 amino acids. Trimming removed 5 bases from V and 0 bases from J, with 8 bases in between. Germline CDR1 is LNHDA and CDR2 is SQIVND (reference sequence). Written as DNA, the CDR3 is TGTGCCAGTAGTTACGCTTATAGCAATCAGCCCCAGCATTTT. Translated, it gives CASSYAYSNQPQHF. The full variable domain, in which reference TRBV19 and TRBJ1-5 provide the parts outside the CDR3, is DGGITQSPKYLFRKEGQNVTLSCEQNLNHDAMYWYRQDPGQGLRLIYYSQIVNDFQKGDIAEGYSVSREKKESFPLTVTSAQKNPTAFYLCASSYAYSNQPQHFGDGTRLSIL.

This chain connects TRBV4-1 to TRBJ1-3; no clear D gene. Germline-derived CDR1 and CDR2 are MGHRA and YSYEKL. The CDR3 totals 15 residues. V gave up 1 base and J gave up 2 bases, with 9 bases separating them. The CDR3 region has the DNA TGCGCCAGCAGCCAAGTGTCGGGCGCTGGAAACACCATATATTTT. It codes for CASSQVSGAGNTIYF.

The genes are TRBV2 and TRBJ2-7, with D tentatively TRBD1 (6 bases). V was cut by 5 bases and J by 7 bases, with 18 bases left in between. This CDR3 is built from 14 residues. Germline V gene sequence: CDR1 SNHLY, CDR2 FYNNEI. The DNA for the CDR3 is TGTGCCAGCAGTAAGACAGGTATCGGGTTAGAGCAGTACTTC. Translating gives CASSKTGIGLEQYF.

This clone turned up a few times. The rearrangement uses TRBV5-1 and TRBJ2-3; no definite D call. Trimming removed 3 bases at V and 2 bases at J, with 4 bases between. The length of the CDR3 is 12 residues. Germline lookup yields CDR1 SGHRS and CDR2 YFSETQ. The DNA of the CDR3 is TGCGCCAGCAGCTGGGACACAGATACGCAGTATTTT. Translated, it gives CASSWDTDTQYF. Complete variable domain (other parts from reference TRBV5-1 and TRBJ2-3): KAGVTQTPRYLIKTRGQQVTLSCSPISGHRSVSWYQQTPGQGLQFLFEYFSETQRNKGNFPGRFSGRQFSNSRSEMNVSTLELGDSALYLCASSWDTDTQYFGPGTRLTVL.